This T cell receptor beta chain was retrieved from a study of T cells in Graves' hyperthyroidism and ophthalmopathy. About the study: At the time of initial diagnosis and before any treatment, peripheral blood was collected.

The CDR3 regions of TCR beta were amplified from RNA transcripts. The HTBI set primed first-round TCR CDR3 RT-PCR. TCRdb used MiXCR to reprocess the multiplex PCR reads, holding one entry per CDR3 protein. Of nearly 750,000 distinct CDR3 sequences in the sample, over 35% were seen once. This clonotype came up once. One end of the junction fails to match germline, which may point to a read error. The CDR3 is 12 residues long. CDR1 is DFQATT and CDR2 is SNEGSKA in the germline V gene (reference sequence). An absence of ophthalmopathy progression within 18 months meant stable Graves' hyperthyroidism. Exclusions: uncontrolled infection, other autoimmune disease, pregnancy, lactation. Every diagnosis used clinical symptoms, serum thyroxine and TRAb, thyroid ultrasound and orbital computed tomography.

This TCR was recovered from a woman aged 40 to 50 with Graves' hyperthyroidism. The chain combines TRBV20-1 with TRBJ1-1, with D perhaps TRBD1 (5 bases). What was sequenced was blood. CDR3 coding DNA: TGCAGTGCTTCGGGACCTAACACTGAACCTTTCTTT. This encodes CSASGPNTEPFF.